The 21 T cell receptor beta chains listed next were all sequenced from one sample in a study of blood T cell repertoires in COVID-19. Measured with immunoSEQ multiplex PCR; TCRdb has only the in-frame clones, and not every one. The sample has approximately 150,000 clones; around 80% are singletons. Sequencing was performed on peripheral blood. The receptors come from a man aged 60-69 years with acute or convalescent COVID-19.

This clone was seen a single time. This chain connects TRBV5-1 to TRBJ1-4; 7 bases line up with TRBD1. This CDR3 is built from 15 residues. J lost 7 bases, V lost 3 bases, and 9 bases had no gene match. Germline V gives CDR1 SGHRS, CDR2 YFSETQ. CDR3 protein: CASSSAPDRVEKLFF. CDR3 nucleotide sequence: TGCGCCAGCAGCTCTGCCCCCGACAGGGTTGAAAAACTGTTTTTT.

The chain joins TRBV5-1 to TRBJ2-7; a possible D gene is TRBD2 (6 bases). Trimming took 0 bases from V and 6 from J, leaving 16 bases between them. CDR3 length equals 15 residues. Germline-derived CDR1 and CDR2 are SGHRS and YFSETQ. In DNA, the CDR3 is TGCGCCAGCAGCTTGGCCGGAGGGGTCTCGAGCGAGCAGTACTTC. This encodes CASSLAGGVSSEQYF.

The chain couples TRBV6-2 or TRBV6-3 to TRBJ1-5; 8 bases align to TRBD1. The CDR3 covers 15 residues. The trim removed 5 bases at V and 5 bases at J, leaving 8 bases unmatched. The germline CDR1 and CDR2 sequences are MNHEY and SVGEGT. CDR3 sequence reads: CASSPHGQGYQPQHF. DNA of the CDR3: TGTGCCAGCAGTCCACACGGACAGGGCTATCAGCCCCAGCATTTT.

The chain links TRBV11-3 to TRBJ2-1; 9 bases align to TRBD2. The germline CDR1 and CDR2 sequences are SGHNT and YENEEA. The V gene end was trimmed by 5 bases and the J gene end by 7 bases; junction bases not matched to a gene: 9. This CDR3 spans 15 amino acids. The CDR3 reads CASSPGTSLINEQFF. CDR3 in DNA: TGTGCCAGCAGCCCCGGGACTAGCTTGATAAATGAGCAGTTCTTC. Full variable domain (remainder filled in from reference TRBV11-3 and TRBJ2-1): EAGVVQSPRYKIIEKKQPVAFWCNPISGHNTLYWYLQNLGQGPELLIRYENEEAVDDSQLPKDRFSAERLKGVDSTLKIQPAELGDSAVYLCASSPGTSLINEQFFGPGTRLTVL.

The rearrangement uses TRBV24-1 and TRBJ2-1, with a tentative D call TRBD2 (7 bases). Per germline, CDR1 KGHDR and CDR2 SFDVKD. The CDR3 contains 16 residues. Trimming shortened V by 5 bases and J by 10 bases, and 23 bases separated the two germline ends. The CDR3 DNA is TGTGCCACCAGTGCGGGGGCGGGAGCGGGTGGCATCGAGCAGTTCTTC. Encoded protein: CATSAGAGAGGIEQFF.

This clone has a single count. The genes are TRBV2 and TRBJ2-7; TRBD2 aligns across 10 bases. The CDR3 loop spans 13 amino acids. V gave up 7 bases and J gave up 4 bases; unmatched junction bases: 4. Per germline, CDR1 SNHLY and CDR2 FYNNEI. CDR3 nucleotide sequence: TGTGCCAGCATCGGGACTAGCGATTACGAGCAGTACTTC. The encoded protein is CASIGTSDYEQYF.

V and J are TRBV5-4 and TRBJ2-5, with 9 positions matching TRBD1. V gave up 4 bases and J gave up 5 bases; unmatched junction bases: 9. CDR1 and CDR2 (germline): SGHNT, YYREEE (reference sequence). The CDR3 has 15 amino acids. The DNA for the CDR3 is TGTGCCAGCAGCGCCCGACAGGGGGGTGGGGAGACCCAGTACTTC. It specifies CASSARQGGGETQYF.

The chain couples TRBV28 to TRBJ2-5; possibly TRBD2 for D (7 bases). Between the trimmed V and J ends, which lost 1 base and 2 bases, there was a span of 11 bases. CDR1 MDHEN and CDR2 SYDVKM come from the germline V gene. The CDR3 consists of 15 residues. The CDR3 DNA sequence: TGTGCCAGCAGTTTATCCAGGGGAGGGCAAGAGACCCAGTACTTC. Translated: CASSLSRGGQETQYF.

Comments on this clone: The sample has other DNA sequences that encode this CDR3 too. The chain joins TRBV5-1 to TRBJ2-3; the D gene is possibly TRBD2 (6 bases). V lost 2 bases to trimming and J lost 0 bases, with 7 bases between them. The germline CDR1 and CDR2 sequences are SGHRS and YFSETQ. This CDR3 has 14 amino acids. CDR3 loop: CASSFAGSTDTQYF. CDR3 coding DNA: TGCGCCAGCAGCTTCGCGGGGAGCACAGATACGCAGTATTTT.

V gene TRBV5-4 combines with J gene TRBJ1-2; no definite D call. Germline loops: CDR1 SGHNT, CDR2 YYREEE (reference sequence). Deletions cut 3 bases from V and 4 bases from J, with 13 bases between. The CDR3 extends over 14 amino acids. The CDR3 protein is CASSSAPRSYGYTF. CDR3 bases: TGTGCCAGCAGCTCGGCCCCGAGGAGCTATGGCTACACCTTC.

The V gene is TRBV7-7, the J gene TRBJ2-5, with D perhaps matching TRBD1 (6 bases). Germline V gene lookup returns CDR1 SSHAT and CDR2 FNYEAQ (reference sequence). The CDR3 has 17 amino acids. Trimming removed 2 bases from V and 1 base from J, with 17 bases in between. In DNA, the CDR3 is TGTGCCAGCAGCTTACGTGCCAACAGGGAGATCCAAGAGACCCAGTACTTC. Protein sequence: CASSLRANREIQETQYF.

The gene calls are TRBV18 and TRBJ1-5, with a weak D call TRBD1 (5 bases). This CDR3 is built from 15 residues. V was trimmed by 2 bases and J by 2 bases, leaving 10 bases between them. CDR1 and CDR2 (germline): KGHSH, LQKENI. In DNA form, the CDR3 reads TGTGCCAGCTCACCAACGGGGGGAGGCAATCAGCCCCAGCATTTT. Translation gives CASSPTGGGNQPQHF.

V usage is TRBV5-5 and J usage is TRBJ2-5; D may be TRBD2 (5 bases). CDR1 is SGHKS and CDR2 is YYEKEE in the germline V gene (reference sequence). The V gene lost 4 bases and the J gene lost 7 bases, with 17 bases spanning the gap. This CDR3 comprises 14 residues. The CDR3 loop reads CASSNWTPRGTQYF. CDR3 bases: TGTGCCAGCAGCAATTGGACTCCCCGGGGGACCCAGTACTTC.

The table lists this clone with a few counts. V usage is TRBV9 and J usage is TRBJ2-5; perhaps TRBD2 as D (5 bases). V lost 4 bases, J lost 5 bases, and 15 bases lay in between. The V gene's germline CDR1 is SGDLS and CDR2 YYNGEE. The CDR3 covers 14 residues. The CDR3 nucleotides are TGTGCCAGCAGCCCTTGGTGGGAGAGCGAGACCCAGTACTTC. This translates into CASSPWWESETQYF.

The CDR3 sequence: CASSVAAAESGIAKNIQYF. CDR3 DNA sequence: TGTGCCAGCAGCGTAGCAGCCGCGGAAAGCGGGATCGCCAAAAACATTCAGTACTTC. V is TRBV9 and J is TRBJ2-4; TRBD2 matches 7 bases. The CDR3 extends over 19 amino acids. V shed 0 bases, J shed 1 base, and the junction held 13 bases outside the gene matches. Looked up from germline, CDR1 is SGDLS and CDR2 is YYNGEE.

The chain joins TRBV3-1 (or the pseudogene TRBV3-2) to TRBJ1-2; 9 positions match TRBD1. The ends lost 3 bases at V and 6 bases at J; junction bases unmatched: 8. In germline, CDR1 is LGHDT, CDR2 YNNKEL (reference sequence). The CDR3 length is 15 residues. The CDR3 here is CASSQMGTGNNGYTF. CDR3 nucleotides: TGTGCCAGCAGCCAGATGGGGACAGGGAACAATGGCTACACCTTC.

This sequence joins TRBV6-2 or TRBV6-3 and TRBJ2-7, with 10 bases that match TRBD2. Trimming cost V 0 bases and J 5 bases; bases outside gene matches: 4. The CDR3 runs to 15 residues. The germline V gene has CDR1 MNHEY and CDR2 SVGEGT. The CDR3 DNA sequence: TGTGCCAGCAGTTACTCGAGCCTAGCGGGAGACGAGCAGTACTTC. Encoded protein: CASSYSSLAGDEQYF.

This chain links TRBV15 with TRBJ1-4, with no clear D. The length of the CDR3 is 15 residues. Trimming left V 0 bases short and J 4 bases short, with 9 bases between. The germline V gene has CDR1 LNHNV and CDR2 YYDKDF (reference sequence). Here the CDR3 DNA reads TGTGCCACCAGCAGAGACCCCGGCGGTAATGAAAAACTGTTTTTT. Translation gives CATSRDPGGNEKLFF.

This sequence joins TRBV5-8 and TRBJ2-6, with 7 bases identical to TRBD1. The trim removed 4 bases at V and 0 bases at J, leaving 4 bases unmatched. The CDR3 totals 16 residues. The germline gives CDR1 SGHTS, CDR2 YDEGEE. The CDR3 region is CASSLDRDSGANVLTF. DNA of the CDR3: TGTGCCAGCAGCCTTGACAGGGACTCTGGGGCCAACGTCCTGACTTTC.

This clone was seen more than once but under ten times. The rearrangement joins TRBV5-4 to TRBJ2-4, with D tentatively TRBD2 (6 bases). V was pared by 0 bases and J by 6 bases, with 10 bases between. Germline values: CDR1 SGHNT, CDR2 YYREEE (reference sequence). The CDR3 has 14 amino acids. The CDR3 region is CASSLAGVGNIQYF. CDR3 nucleotides: TGTGCCAGCAGCTTGGCGGGAGTGGGAAACATTCAGTACTTC.

In its sample, this clone was seen once. The chain uses TRBV4-1 and TRBJ2-3, with D perhaps TRBD2 (5 bases). Germline lookup yields CDR1 MGHRA and CDR2 YSYEKL. The CDR3 consists of 16 residues. Trimming took off 0 bases at V and 2 bases at J, with 12 bases between the two ends. The DNA of the CDR3 is TGCGCCAGCAGCCAAGATCACGCAGCGGTCACAGATACGCAGTATTTT. Amino acid sequence: CASSQDHAAVTDTQYF.